Shown below are 17 T cell receptor beta chains from a single sample sequenced in a study of human T cells and chemical hapten exposure. As for time point: pre-sensitization, week 0. The treatment was: therapeutic diphenylcyclopropenone sensitization with weekly scalp DPC. MiXCR, run by TCRdb on the RACE reads, gives a single entry per CDR3 protein. The sample consists of 85,000 to 90,000 distinct CDR3 sequences, 8% to 10% of them appearing once. Sequenced material: whole blood, taken in connection with sensitization to the hapten diphenylcyclopropenone (DPC). These receptors were obtained from a woman aged 35 to 49 with alopecia areata. Some clones in this sample may be carry-over from other donors' samples.

CDR3 loop: CASSFDDSSSEQFF. The CDR3 nucleotides are TGTGCCAGCAGCTTCGATGATAGCTCTAGTGAGCAGTTCTTC. The chain carries TRBV7-3 and TRBJ2-1; the D is unclear. This CDR3 is 14 amino acids long. CDR1 is SGHTA and CDR2 is FQGTGA in the germline V gene. Trimming stripped 3 bases from V and 9 bases from J, with 15 bases between.

This clonotype was counted many times. The V call is TRBV4-2, the J call TRBJ1-2; perhaps TRBD1 as D (5 bases). Germline values: CDR1 LGHNA, CDR2 YNFKEQ. The V end was cut by 0 bases, the J end by 5 bases, with 13 bases between. The CDR3 sequence is 15 residues long. The CDR3 is CASSQDFAGTYGYTF. Written as DNA, the CDR3 is TGTGCCAGCAGCCAAGATTTCGCCGGGACTTATGGCTACACCTTC.

This clonotype has at least ten counts. V usage is TRBV11-2 and J usage is TRBJ2-5, with D tentatively TRBD1 or TRBD2 (5 bases each). The CDR3 runs 17 residues. Trimming removed 1 base at V and 5 bases at J, with 20 bases between. Germline lookup yields CDR1 SGHAT and CDR2 FQNNGV. CDR3 nucleotides: TGTGCCAGCAGCTTAGGGGCTGGGCAGGGAGCGATGGAGACCCAGTACTTC. Protein product: CASSLGAGQGAMETQYF. Full variable domain (outside the CDR3, taken from reference TRBV11-2 and TRBJ2-5): EAGVAQSPRYKIIEKRQSVAFWCNPISGHATLYWYQQILGQGPKLLIQFQNNGVVDDSQLPKDRFSAERLKGVDSTLKIQPAKLEDSAVYLCASSLGAGQGAMETQYFGPGTRLLVL.

The J gene is TRBJ2-7, the V gene TRBV7-2, with D possibly being TRBD2 (6 bases). Trimming stripped 5 bases from V and 6 bases from J, with 14 bases between. CDR1 and CDR2 (germline): SGHTA, FQGNSA. There are 13 residues in the CDR3. The CDR3 DNA reads TGTGCCAGCAGCCGGGACTTCGGGGGCGAGCAGTACTTC. Translation gives CASSRDFGGEQYF.

The chain is built from TRBV29-1 and TRBJ2-2; D remains unclear. Germline V lookup: CDR1 SQVTM, CDR2 ANQGSEA. The V end was cut by 1 base, the J end by 5 bases, with 11 bases between. The CDR3 is 14 amino acids. In DNA, the CDR3 is TGCAGCGTTGAAGGAACACGTCGTACCGGGGAGCTGTTTTTT. Its protein is CSVEGTRRTGELFF.

On this clonotype: With a much larger clone just one base away, this may be a read error. The CDR3 loop is CASSQDAGTEGDSPLHF. The CDR3 DNA reads as TGCGCCAGCAGCCAAGATGCCGGGACAGAGGGTGATTCACCCCTCCACTTT. The rearrangement joins TRBV4-3 to TRBJ1-6; 7 nucleotides match TRBD1. There are 17 residues in the CDR3. With 0 bases clipped from V and 8 bases from J, the junction kept 10 bases outside the gene matches. Per the germline V gene, CDR1 is LGHNA and CDR2 is YSLEER.

In its sample, this clonotype was seen many times. The rearrangement links TRBV7-6 to TRBJ2-7, with TRBD1 identical over 9 bases. V lost 3 bases and J lost 2; bases outside the gene matches: 2. Germline CDR1 reads SGHVS; CDR2 reads FNYEAQ. The CDR3 length is 14 residues. CDR3 coding DNA: TGTGCCAGCAGCTTTGGGACAGGGCCCTACGAGCAGTACTTC. Encoded protein: CASSFGTGPYEQYF.

The chain is built from TRBV7-8 and TRBJ1-1; D is uncertain. The germline gives CDR1 SGHVS, CDR2 FQNEAQ. CDR3 length equals 13 residues. V was pared by 2 bases and J by 1 base, with 5 bases between. The chain's CDR3 is CASSLTRNTEAFF. CDR3 coding DNA: TGTGCCAGCAGCTTAACTAGGAACACTGAAGCTTTCTTT.

The chain employs TRBV12-3 or TRBV12-4 and TRBJ2-1; possibly TRBD2 for D (7 bases). V lost 4 bases and J 8 bases, leaving 27 bases between the germline ends. The CDR3 is 18 amino acids. The CDR3 protein is CASSWYTGLRGVGDEQFF. As DNA, the CDR3 is TGTGCCAGCAGTTGGTACACAGGGCTCCGGGGGGTTGGGGATGAGCAGTTCTTC.

This clonotype was counted at least ten times. The chain uses TRBV4-2 and TRBJ2-7; TRBD2 might be the D (6 bases). The CDR3 consists of 15 residues. V shed 2 bases and J shed 0 bases, with 11 bases lying between them. Germline loops: CDR1 LGHNA, CDR2 YNFKEQ. CDR3 sequence (DNA): TGTGCCAGCAGCCAACGCTCGGGGGTCTCCTACGAGCAGTACTTC. Amino acid sequence: CASSQRSGVSYEQYF.

Note on this clonotype: A clone one base away is much larger, so this may be a read error. This sequence joins TRBV29-1 and TRBJ2-7, with D tentatively TRBD2 (5 bases). This CDR3 region has 16 residues. The germline gives CDR1 SQVTM, CDR2 ANQGSEA. Deletions cut 4 bases from V and 6 bases from J, with 25 bases between. CDR3 nucleotide sequence: TGCAGCGTTGTTCGGCTTCGCCCACTGGGGAGTCTCGAGCAGTACTTC. The encoded protein is CSVVRLRPLGSLEQYF.

The V call is TRBV9, the J call TRBJ1-2; D is possibly TRBD1 (6 bases). Germline loops: CDR1 SGDLS, CDR2 YYNGEE. Trimming took off 0 bases at V and 5 bases at J, with 20 bases between the two ends. There are 17 residues in the CDR3. CDR3: CASSVVGEQGYPYGYTF. The CDR3, as DNA: TGTGCCAGCAGCGTAGTGGGGGAACAGGGTTACCCTTATGGCTACACCTTC.

This clonotype has a count of ten or more. The V and J genes are TRBV6-2 or TRBV6-3 and TRBJ2-6; D unresolved. CDR3 length: 17 residues. V shed 7 bases and J shed 1 base, with 17 bases lying between them. Germline V gives CDR1 MNHEY, CDR2 SVGEGT. The CDR3 DNA follows: TGTGCCAGCACCCTGAGACGGCATTTGTCTGGGGCCAACGTCCTGACTTTC. Translating gives CASTLRRHLSGANVLTF.

This clonotype has a handful of counts. V usage is TRBV3-1 and J usage is TRBJ1-1; D perhaps matches TRBD1 (5 bases). Germline V gene data show CDR1 as LGHDT and CDR2 as YNNKEL (reference sequence). There are 15 residues in the CDR3. Trimming cost V 5 bases and J 3 bases, with 16 bases left between them. CDR3 nucleotides: TGTGCCAGCAGCTACTTCCTCAGGGTCCACACTGAAGCTTTCTTT. This gives the protein CASSYFLRVHTEAFF.

CDR3 protein: CASNRGGAGNTIYF. Written as DNA, the CDR3 is TGTGCCAGCAACCGGGGGGGGGCTGGAAACACCATATATTTT. V gene TRBV6-5 combines with J gene TRBJ1-3; tentative D call: TRBD1 (5 bases). Trimming shortened V by 7 bases and J by 2 bases, and 12 bases separated the two germline ends. The CDR3 loop spans 14 amino acids. The germline CDR1 and CDR2 sequences are MNHEY and SVGAGI.

The sample holds a few counts of this clonotype. J is TRBJ2-1 and V is TRBV29-1; TRBD1 matches 8 bases. This CDR3 is 14 amino acids long. Germline V lookup: CDR1 SQVTM, CDR2 ANQGSEA. Trimming cost V 4 bases and J 9 bases; bases outside gene matches: 11. This CDR3 reads CSVAPGQVGGEQFF. DNA for the CDR3: TGCAGCGTTGCCCCGGGACAGGTGGGAGGTGAGCAGTTCTTC.

This clonotype has more than one count but fewer than ten. The chain links TRBV5-1 to TRBJ2-2, with 9 bases matching TRBD1. J lost 3 bases, V lost 3 bases, and 6 bases had no gene match. CDR3 length equals 16 residues. CDR1 is SGHRS and CDR2 is YFSETQ in the germline V gene. CDR3 sequence: CASSSTGGIHTGELFF. DNA of the CDR3: TGCGCCAGCAGCTCGACAGGGGGTATACACACCGGGGAGCTGTTTTTT.